What follows is one TCR beta chain and its context. PCRs each included synthetic TCR analog templates spiked in. Only in-frame clones appear in the TCRdb table, and some are missing; sequencing was by immunoSEQ multiplex PCR. Of about 95,000 clones in the sample, almost 90% were seen once. The time point is: pretreatment peripheral blood. Per germline, CDR1 MDHEN and CDR2 SYDVKM. The CDR3 spans 17 residues. V lost 5 bases, J lost 2 bases, and 9 bases stayed unmatched. This entry is derived from a study of PD-L1 blockade in urothelial cancer. About the study: Prior exposure to chemotherapy in patients amounted to 0 to 3 regimens received. T cells were recovered from blood samples at a median of 141,255. The authors examined blood 3 weeks (second dose) and 6 weeks after treatment start.

This sequence joins TRBV28 and TRBJ2-4; 10 positions agree with TRBD2. Sequenced material: PBMCs, taken around atezolizumab (anti-PD-L1) treatment. The clonotype originates from a man aged 60 to 75 with urothelial cancer. The DNA for the CDR3 is TGTGCCAGCAGTACCCTAGCGGGAGAAAGTACCAAAAACATTCAGTACTTC. This codes for CASSTLAGESTKNIQYF.